This TCR beta chain was profiled in a study of Graves' ophthalmopathy and Graves' hyperthyroidism. RNA transcripts were the template, and TCR beta CDR3 regions were amplified from them. The authors performed first-round RT-PCR with HTBI primers and then a second-round multiplex PCR. From the multiplex PCR reads, TCRdb called clonotypes with MiXCR, one entry per CDR3 protein. The table records 340,000 or so distinct CDR3 sequences, about a sixth of them present only once. This clonotype occurred many times. There are 13 residues in the CDR3. Trimming removed 2 bases at V and 4 bases at J, with 6 bases between. Other autoimmune diseases, uncontrolled infections, pregnancy and lactation each led to patient exclusion.

Sequencing input: peripheral blood. The receptor comes from an adult man with Graves' ophthalmopathy. V usage is TRBV12-3 or TRBV12-4 and J usage is TRBJ1-5; D is possibly TRBD1 (5 bases). CDR3: CASSLNRNQPQHF. The CDR3 DNA sequence: TGTGCCAGCAGTTTAAACAGGAATCAGCCCCAGCATTTT.